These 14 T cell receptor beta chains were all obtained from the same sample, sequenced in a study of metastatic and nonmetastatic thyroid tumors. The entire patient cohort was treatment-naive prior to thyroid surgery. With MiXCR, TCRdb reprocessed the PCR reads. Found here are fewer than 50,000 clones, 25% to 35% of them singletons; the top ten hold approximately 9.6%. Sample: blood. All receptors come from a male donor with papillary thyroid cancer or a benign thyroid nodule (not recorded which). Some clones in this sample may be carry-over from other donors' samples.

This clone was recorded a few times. In DNA, the CDR3 is TGCGCCAGCAGCTTGACAGAAAGGTACACCGGGGAGCTGTTTTTT. This codes for CASSLTERYTGELFF. The chain joins TRBV5-1 to TRBJ2-2; no reliable D call. This CDR3 is built from 15 residues. The V end lost 1 base, the J end lost 3 bases, and 10 bases lay between the germline ends. Per germline, CDR1 SGHRS and CDR2 YFSETQ.

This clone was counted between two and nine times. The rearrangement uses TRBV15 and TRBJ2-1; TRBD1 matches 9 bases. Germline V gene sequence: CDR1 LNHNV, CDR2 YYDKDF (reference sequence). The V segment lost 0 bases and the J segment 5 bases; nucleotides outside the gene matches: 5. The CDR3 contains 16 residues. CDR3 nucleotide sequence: TGTGCCACCAGCAGAGATGGGGGGACAGGGAACAATGAGCAGTTCTTC. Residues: CATSRDGGTGNNEQFF. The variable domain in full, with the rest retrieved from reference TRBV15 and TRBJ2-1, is DAMVIQNPRYQVTQFGKPVTLSCSQTLNHNVMYWYQQKSSQAPKLLFHYYDKDFNNEADTPDNFQSRRPNTSFCFLDIRSPGLGDTAMYLCATSRDGGTGNNEQFFGPGTRLTVL.

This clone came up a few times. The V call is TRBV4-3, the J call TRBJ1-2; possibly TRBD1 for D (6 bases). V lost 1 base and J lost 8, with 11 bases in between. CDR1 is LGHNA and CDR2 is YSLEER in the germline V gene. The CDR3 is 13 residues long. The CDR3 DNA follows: TGCGCCAGCAGCCAAGGGACAGACTGGGGCTACACCTTC. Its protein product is CASSQGTDWGYTF.

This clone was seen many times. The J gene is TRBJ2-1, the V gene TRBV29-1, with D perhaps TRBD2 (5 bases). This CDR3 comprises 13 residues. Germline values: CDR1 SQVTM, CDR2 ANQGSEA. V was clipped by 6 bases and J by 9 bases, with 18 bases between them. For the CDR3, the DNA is TGCAGCGTCTTCTCCGGAGGCGGGCGTGAGCAGTTCTTC. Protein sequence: CSVFSGGGREQFF.

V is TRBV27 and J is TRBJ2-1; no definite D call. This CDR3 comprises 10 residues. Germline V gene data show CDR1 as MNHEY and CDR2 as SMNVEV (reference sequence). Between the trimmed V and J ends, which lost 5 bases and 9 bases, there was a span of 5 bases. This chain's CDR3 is CASSRFEQFF. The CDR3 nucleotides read TGTGCCAGCAGTAGGTTTGAGCAGTTCTTC.

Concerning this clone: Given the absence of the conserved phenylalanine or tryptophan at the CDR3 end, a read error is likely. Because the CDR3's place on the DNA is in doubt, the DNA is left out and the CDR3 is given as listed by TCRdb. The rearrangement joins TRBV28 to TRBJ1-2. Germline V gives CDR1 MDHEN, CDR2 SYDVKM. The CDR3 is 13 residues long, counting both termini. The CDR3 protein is CASSRKKNYGDTI.

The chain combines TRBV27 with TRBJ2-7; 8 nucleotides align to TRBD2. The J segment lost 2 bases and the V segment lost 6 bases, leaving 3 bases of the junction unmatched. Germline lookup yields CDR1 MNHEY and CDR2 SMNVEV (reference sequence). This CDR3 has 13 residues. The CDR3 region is CASRQLAAYEQYF. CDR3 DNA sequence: TGTGCCAGCAGGCAACTAGCGGCCTACGAGCAGTACTTC.

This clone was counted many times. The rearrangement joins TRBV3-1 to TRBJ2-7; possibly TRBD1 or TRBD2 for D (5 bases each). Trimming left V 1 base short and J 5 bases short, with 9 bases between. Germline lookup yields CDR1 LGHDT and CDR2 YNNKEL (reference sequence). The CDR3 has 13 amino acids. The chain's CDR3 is CASSQGGRNEQYF. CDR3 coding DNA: TGTGCCAGCAGCCAAGGGGGGAGAAACGAGCAGTACTTC.

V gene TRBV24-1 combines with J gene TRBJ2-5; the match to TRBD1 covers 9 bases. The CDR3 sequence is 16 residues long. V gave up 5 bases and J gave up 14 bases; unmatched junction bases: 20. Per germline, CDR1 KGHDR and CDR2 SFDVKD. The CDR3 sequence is CATSAVRQGGWEIHYF. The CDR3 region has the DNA TGTGCCACCAGTGCCGTTCGACAGGGGGGGTGGGAGATCCACTACTTC.

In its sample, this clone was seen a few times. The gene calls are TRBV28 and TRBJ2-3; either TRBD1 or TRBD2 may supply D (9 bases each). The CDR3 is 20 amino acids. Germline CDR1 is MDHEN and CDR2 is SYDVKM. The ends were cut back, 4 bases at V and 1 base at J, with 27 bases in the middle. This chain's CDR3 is CASSSGTGCSGSLRTDTQYF. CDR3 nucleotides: TGTGCCAGCAGTTCCGGGACAGGGTGTAGCGGGAGTTTACGCACAGATACGCAGTATTTT.

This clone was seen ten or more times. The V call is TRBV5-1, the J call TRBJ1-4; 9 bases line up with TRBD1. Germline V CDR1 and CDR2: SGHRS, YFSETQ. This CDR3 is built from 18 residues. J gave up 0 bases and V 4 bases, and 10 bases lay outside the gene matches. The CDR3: CASSPGGQGHATNEKLFF. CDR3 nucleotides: TGCGCCAGCAGCCCGGGGGGACAGGGACATGCAACTAATGAAAAACTGTTTTTT.

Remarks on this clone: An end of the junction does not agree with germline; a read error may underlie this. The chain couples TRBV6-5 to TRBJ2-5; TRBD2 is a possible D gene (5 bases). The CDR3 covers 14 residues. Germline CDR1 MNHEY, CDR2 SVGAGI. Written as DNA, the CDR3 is TGTGCCAGCAGTTACTCAGGGAGCCAAGAGAACCAGTACTTC. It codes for CASSYSGSQENQYF.

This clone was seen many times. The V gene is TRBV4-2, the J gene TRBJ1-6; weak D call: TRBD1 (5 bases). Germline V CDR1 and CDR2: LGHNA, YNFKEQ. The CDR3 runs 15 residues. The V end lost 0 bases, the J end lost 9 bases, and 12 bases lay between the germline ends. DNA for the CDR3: TGTGCCAGCAGCCAAGATTGGCAGGGAGGTTCACCCCTCCACTTT. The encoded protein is CASSQDWQGGSPLHF.

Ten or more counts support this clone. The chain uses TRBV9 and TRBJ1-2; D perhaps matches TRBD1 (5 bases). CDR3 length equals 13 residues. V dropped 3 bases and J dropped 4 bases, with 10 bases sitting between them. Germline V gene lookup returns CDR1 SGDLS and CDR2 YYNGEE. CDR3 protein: CASSGGTFYGYTF. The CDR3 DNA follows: TGTGCCAGCAGCGGGGGGACCTTCTATGGCTACACCTTC. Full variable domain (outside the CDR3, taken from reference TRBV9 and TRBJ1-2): DSGVTQTPKHLITATGQRVTLRCSPRSGDLSVYWYQQSLDQGLQFLIQYYNGEERAKGNILERFSAQQFPDLHSELNLSSLELGDSALYFCASSGGTFYGYTFGSGTRLTVV.